This is a list of T cell receptor beta chains from one sample in a study of cytomegalovirus exposure and HLA in healthy donors. The method was immunoSEQ multiplex PCR; TCRdb's version includes in-frame clones alone and lacks a portion of them. This table has about 120,000 clones, under 90% appearing once. Input material: PBMCs. The origin of the receptors is a female donor in good health and CMV-seropositive. Each CDR3 is given with its conserved first and last residue. The D gene is left open where the match is weak. Expanded clones are given a class, and other clones once, few, many or no size at all.

J | size | D | V | DNA | CDR3
TRBJ2-5 | NA | TRBD2 | TRBV2 | TGTGCCAGCCGCCGAGGAGGAGGGGCTAGCGGGGACCAAGAGACCCAGTACTTC | CASRRGGGASGDQETQYF
TRBJ2-6 | NA | TRBD1 | TRBV5-1 | TGCGCCAGCAGCTGGGATAGGGGGCTTTCCCCTGGGGCCAACGTCCTGACTTTC | CASSWDRGLSPGANVLTF
TRBJ1-5 | NA | NA | TRBV5-8 | TGTGCCAGCAGCTTGGAGGGGTGGAGCAATCAGCCCCAGCATTTT | CASSLEGWSNQPQHF
TRBJ1-1 | NA | NA | TRBV6-5 | TGTGCCAGCAGCCCATTAGAAAGGAACACTGAAGCTTTCTTT | CASSPLERNTEAFF
TRBJ2-7 | NA | TRBD1 | TRBV7-8 | TGTGCCAGCAGCTTTACAGGGGGTTTTAGCTCCTACGAGCAGTACTTC | CASSFTGGFSSYEQYF
TRBJ1-2 | NA | TRBD1 | TRBV10-3 | TGTGCCACCATTACCGGGACAGGGGGGATTGGCTACACCTTC | CATITGTGGIGYTF
TRBJ2-7 | NA | NA | TRBV7-2 | TGTGCCAGCAGTGTCAACAGGGACGAGCAGTACTTC | CASSVNRDEQYF
TRBJ2-2 | NA | TRBD1 | TRBV4-3 | TGCGCCAGCAGCCCACAGGGGGCGCCCGGGGAGCTGTTTTTT | CASSPQGAPGELFF
TRBJ1-3 | once | NA | TRBV7-6 | TGTGCCAGCAGCTTAGGAGCAGGAAACCTAAACACCATATATTTT | CASSLGAGNLNTIYF
TRBJ2-5 | once | NA | TRBV4-1 | TGCGCCAGCAGCCAAGATGTGACAGTCCAGTACTTC | CASSQDVTVQYF
TRBJ2-7 | NA | TRBD1 | TRBV7-9 | TGTGCCAGCAGCCCCAGGACAGGGGCCTACGAGCAGTACTTC | CASSPRTGAYEQYF
TRBJ2-5 | NA | TRBD1 | TRBV29-1 | TGCAGCGTTGATAGGGGCAGGGGGCAAGAGACCCAGTACTTC | CSVDRGRGQETQYF
TRBJ2-3 | NA | NA | TRBV23-1 | TGCGCCAGCAGTCAATCTGATCCCCGAGGCACAGATACGCAGTATTTT | CASSQSDPRGTDTQYF
TRBJ1-5 | once | NA | TRBV11-3 | TGTGCCAGCAGCAGGACAATAAGTCAGCCCCAGCATTTT | CASSRTISQPQHF
TRBJ1-1 | few | NA | TRBV5-1 | TGCGCCAGCAGCAGGTCCCGGGGGGCCCCTATGAACACTGAAGCTTTCTTT | CASSRSRGAPMNTEAFF
TRBJ1-2 | once | NA | TRBV30 | TGTGCCTGGAGTGTAGATTCAGGGCTCTACTATGGCTACACCTTC | CAWSVDSGLYYGYTF
TRBJ2-2 | few | TRBD1 | TRBV5-4 | TGTGCCAGCAGCCCAGGGACAGTATCGAACACCGGGGAGCTGTTTTTT | CASSPGTVSNTGELFF
TRBJ2-7 | NA | TRBD1 | TRBV6-1 | TGTGCCAGCAACTCGGGACAGGGCTACGAGCAGTACTTC | CASNSGQGYEQYF
TRBJ1-1 | NA | NA | TRBV4-2 | TGTGCCAGCAGCCAAGAAACAGGGTACACTGAAGCTTTCTTT | CASSQETGYTEAFF
TRBJ2-7 | NA | NA | TRBV7-2 | TGTGCCAGCAGCTTTCGGGGAGGCTCCTACGAGCAGTACTTC | CASSFRGGSYEQYF
TRBJ1-4 | NA | NA | TRBV7-8 | TGTGCCAGCAGCCTAGGGACGGGGGGTCGGGGGAGAAAACTGTTTTTT | CASSLGTGGRGRKLFF
TRBJ2-7 | NA | NA | TRBV6-5 | TGTGCCAGTCGCCGGAAGAGGGACACCCTCTACGAGCAGTACTTC | CASRRKRDTLYEQYF
TRBJ1-2 | NA | NA | TRBV7-9 | TGTGCCAGCAGCTGGGGAGGGGAGTATGGCTACACCTTC | CASSWGGEYGYTF
TRBJ1-4 | few | TRBD1 | TRBV5-1 | TGCGCCAGCAGCTTTGGGACAGGGGTTACTAATGAAAAACTGTTTTTT | CASSFGTGVTNEKLFF
TRBJ1-5 | NA | TRBD1 | TRBV6-1 | TGTGCCAGCAGTGAAGCGCTCAAAACAGGGGCAAAGCCCCAGCATTTT | CASSEALKTGAKPQHF
TRBJ2-1 | NA | TRBD2 | TRBV29-1 | TGCAGCGTTGAAGTTGGCGGGGGAAGCTATCCTTACAATGAGCAGTTCTTC | CSVEVGGGSYPYNEQFF
TRBJ1-1 | NA | NA | TRBV29-1 | TGCAGCGTCGCCCTAGGAACGATGAACACTGAAGCTTTCTTT | CSVALGTMNTEAFF
TRBJ1-6 | NA | TRBD1 | TRBV7-8 | TGTGCCAGCAGCCCGCCGCCGGGACAGGGCGGTTCACCCCTCCACTTT | CASSPPPGQGGSPLHF
TRBJ1-2 | NA | TRBD1 | TRBV18 | TGTGCCAGCTCACCCGACAGGGAGAGGTATGGCTACACCTTC | CASSPDRERYGYTF
TRBJ1-2 | NA | TRBD1 | TRBV4-1 | TGCGCCAGCAGCCAGCCCGGGACAGGGCGGAGTGGCTACACCTTC | CASSQPGTGRSGYTF
TRBJ2-7 | NA | TRBD2 | TRBV5-1 | TGCGCCAGCAGCTTGACTAGCGGGGCGAACTACGAGCAGTACTTC | CASSLTSGANYEQYF
TRBJ2-2 | NA | NA | TRBV5-6 | TGTGCCAGCAGCCGGGACACCGGGGAGCTGTTTTTT | CASSRDTGELFF
TRBJ1-6 | NA | NA | TRBV2 | TGTGCCAGCAGTCTCCTTCCAAACGAGTCACCCCTCCACTTT | CASSLLPNESPLHF
TRBJ1-3 | few | NA | TRBV5-4 | TGTGCCAGCAGCCTTGGAGCGAACTCTGGAAACACCATATATTTT | CASSLGANSGNTIYF
TRBJ1-4 | NA | TRBD1 | TRBV11-2 | TGTGCCAGCAACTACAGGGGAAAAAAGGAAAAACTGTTTTTT | CASNYRGKKEKLFF
TRBJ1-4 | once | NA | TRBV7-9 | TGTGCCAGCAGCGCACCTCGGGGGGGTGAAAAACTGTTTTTT | CASSAPRGGEKLFF
TRBJ2-7 | NA | TRBD1 | TRBV28 | TGTGCCAGCAGCGACAGGGGTCTTACAGGGTCGTGGCAGTACTTC | CASSDRGLTGSWQYF
TRBJ1-1 | NA | NA | TRBV7-9 | TGTTCCAGCGAGGGCACGAACACTGAAGCTTTCTTT | CSSEGTNTEAFF
TRBJ1-1 | NA | NA | TRBV30 | TGTGCCTGGAGTCCAGGGCAAACTGAAGCTTTCTTT | CAWSPGQTEAFF
TRBJ2-3 | NA | NA | TRBV5-1 | TGCGCCAGCAGCCCTAACAGGCGGGGTTGGGCAGATACGCAGTATTTT | CASSPNRRGWADTQYF
TRBJ1-2 | few | TRBD1 | TRBV28 | TGTGCCAGCAGTTTACAGGGGGGATTGAATGGCTACACCTTC | CASSLQGGLNGYTF
TRBJ2-3 | once | TRBD2 | TRBV6-6 | TGTGCCAGCAGTTACTCGGGCGGGGGAACAGATACGCAGTATTTT | CASSYSGGGTDTQYF
TRBJ2-7 | NA | NA | TRBV28 | TGTGCCAGCAGTTCACTACCTTGGACAAGCGACGAGCAGTACTTC | CASSSLPWTSDEQYF
TRBJ2-5 | NA | NA | TRBV25-1 | TGTGCCAGCAGTGAATACTTATTGACTCAAGAGACCCAGTACTTC | CASSEYLLTQETQYF
TRBJ1-2 | NA | TRBD1 | TRBV19 | TGTGCCAGTAGTATAAGAACAGGGGAGAACTATGGCTACACCTTC | CASSIRTGENYGYTF
TRBJ2-5 | NA | NA | TRBV9 | TGTGCCAGCAGCCCCGCGGCCCAAGAGACCCAGTACTTC | CASSPAAQETQYF
TRBJ2-4 | NA | TRBD1 | TRBV30 | TGTGCCTGGAGTTACAGGGGCAACATTCAGTACTTC | CAWSYRGNIQYF
TRBJ2-3 | NA | TRBD2 | TRBV5-1 | TGCGCCAGCAGCTCCGGACTAGCGGGGCCCACAGATACGCAGTATTTT | CASSSGLAGPTDTQYF
TRBJ1-1 | NA | NA | TRBV29-1 | TGCAGCGTTGGCTTGTGGCGGGGTTCGGACACTGAAGCTTTCTTT | CSVGLWRGSDTEAFF
TRBJ1-4 | once | NA | TRBV7-8 | TGTGCCAGCAGTCTAGGGACGGGGGGTCGGGGGAGAAAACTGTTTTTT | CASSLGTGGRGRKLFF
TRBJ2-5 | NA | TRBD2 | TRBV5-4 | TGTGCCAGCAGCGCTACTAGCGGGTCAGAGACCCAGTACTTC | CASSATSGSETQYF
TRBJ2-1 | few | TRBD2 | TRBV19 | TGTGCCAGTAGTATAGGTGGGACTAGCCCCAGCAATGAGCAGTTCTTC | CASSIGGTSPSNEQFF
TRBJ1-2 | once | TRBD1 | TRBV30 | TGTGCCTGGAGTGCCGGACGGACAGGGAATGGCTACACCTTC | CAWSAGRTGNGYTF
TRBJ1-1 | NA | NA | TRBV28 | TGTGCCAGCACCCGAGGGGGGAGGGGTGAAGCTTTCTTT | CASTRGGRGEAFF
TRBJ2-1 | once | NA | TRBV9 | TGTGCCAGCAGCGTAGAAGGGGCCCGTATATCCAATGAGCAGTTCTTC | CASSVEGARISNEQFF